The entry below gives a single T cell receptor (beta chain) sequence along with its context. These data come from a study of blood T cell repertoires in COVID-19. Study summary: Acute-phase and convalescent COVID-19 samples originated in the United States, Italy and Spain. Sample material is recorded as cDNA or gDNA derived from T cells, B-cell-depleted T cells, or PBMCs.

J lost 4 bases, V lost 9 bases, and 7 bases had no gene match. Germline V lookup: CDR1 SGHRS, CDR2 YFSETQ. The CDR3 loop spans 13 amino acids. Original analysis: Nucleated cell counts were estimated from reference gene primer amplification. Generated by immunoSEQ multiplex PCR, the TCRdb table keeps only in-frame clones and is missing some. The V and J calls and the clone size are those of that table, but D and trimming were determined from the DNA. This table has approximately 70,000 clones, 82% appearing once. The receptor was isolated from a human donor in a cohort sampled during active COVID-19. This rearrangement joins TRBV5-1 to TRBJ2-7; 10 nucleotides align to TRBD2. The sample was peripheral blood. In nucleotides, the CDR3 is TGCGCCACCAGTTTTAGCGGGGGGTACGAGCAGTACTTC. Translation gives CATSFSGGYEQYF.